Listed below are T cell receptor beta chains from one sample, sequenced in a study of CD8+ T cells in alopecia areata. Profiling relied on immunoSEQ multiplex PCR, and the TCRdb table lists in-frame clones only, not all of them. Of 100,000 to 150,000 clones in the sample, approximately 49% were seen once. Sample: CD8+ T cells sorted from blood, taken at week 0. Receptors were obtained from a human donor with alopecia areata. Both conserved end residues are part of each CDR3.

CDR3 protein: CASSYRAAPGETQYF
J gene: TRBJ2-5
V gene: TRBV6-5

CDR3 protein: CASSPYATGGNQPQHF
J gene: TRBJ1-5
V gene: TRBV4-2

CDR3 protein: CASSPQYSNQPQHF
J gene: TRBJ1-5
V gene: TRBV27

CDR3 protein: CASSETRGAFETQYF
J gene: TRBJ2-5
V gene: TRBV9

CDR3 protein: CASSLNSGGGRRQYF
J gene: TRBJ2-7
V gene: TRBV11-2

CDR3 protein: CASRPTGGYEKLFF
J gene: TRBJ1-4
V gene: TRBV27

CDR3 protein: CAWSVLPPDRYNSPLHF
J gene: TRBJ1-6
V gene: TRBV30

CDR3 protein: CASSYSVQLVNTEAFF
J gene: TRBJ1-1
V gene: TRBV6-5

CDR3 protein: CAQLEGNTEAFF
J gene: TRBJ1-1
V gene: TRBV30

CDR3 protein: CATGAGLAQYEQYF
J gene: TRBJ2-7
V gene: TRBV15